This TCR beta chain stems from a study of PD-L1 blockade in urothelial cancer. Study at large: Men with urothelial cancer arising in the bladder made up most of the 29 patients.

Time point specified: pretreatment peripheral blood. TCRdb keeps only in-frame clones here, not all; method: immunoSEQ multiplex PCR. The data contain 45,000 or so clones, around 83% of them singletons. The germline V gene has CDR1 KGHSH and CDR2 LQKENI. The CDR3 runs 14 residues. The V and J ends lost 2 bases and 2 bases respectively, with 8 bases between them. This receptor was obtained from a man aged 50 to 59 with urothelial cancer. The chain employs TRBV18 and TRBJ2-3; D ambiguous. The input for sequencing was PBMCs, taken around atezolizumab (anti-PD-L1) treatment. CDR3 sequence reads: CASSPNSHTDTQYF. The CDR3 bases are TGTGCCAGCTCACCAAACAGTCACACAGATACGCAGTATTTT.